This T cell receptor (beta chain) was sequenced for a study of control samples from healthy donors and cancer patients. Libraries were prepared by immunoSEQ multiplex PCR; TCRdb keeps only in-frame clonotypes and omits some of them. The sample holds 20,000 to 30,000 clones, about nine tenths seen once. Germline V gene data show CDR1 as SNHLY and CDR2 as FYNNEI. This CDR3 is 11 amino acids long. The V end lost 4 bases, the J end lost 3 bases, and 3 bases lay between the germline ends. The chain couples TRBV2 to TRBJ2-5; D ambiguous. This clonotype was obtained from a man aged 45 to 65 with lung cancer. What was sequenced was PBMCs. In DNA form, the CDR3 reads TGTGCCAGCAGTGGAGAAGAGACCCAGTACTTC. Protein sequence: CASSGEETQYF.